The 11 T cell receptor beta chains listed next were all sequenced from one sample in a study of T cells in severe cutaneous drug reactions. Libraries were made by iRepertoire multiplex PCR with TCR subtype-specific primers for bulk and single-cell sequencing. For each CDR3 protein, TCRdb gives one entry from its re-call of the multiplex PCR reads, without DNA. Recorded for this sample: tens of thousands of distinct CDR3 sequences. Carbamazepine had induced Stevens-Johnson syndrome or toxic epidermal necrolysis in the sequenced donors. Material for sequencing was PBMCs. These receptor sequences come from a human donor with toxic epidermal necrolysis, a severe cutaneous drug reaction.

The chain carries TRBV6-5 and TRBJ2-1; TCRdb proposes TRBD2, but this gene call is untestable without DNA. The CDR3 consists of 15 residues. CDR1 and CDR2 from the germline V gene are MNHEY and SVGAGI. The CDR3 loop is CASSATSGTYNEQFF.

CDR3 loop: CASSLSGTLTYEQYF. This chain uses TRBV7-2 with TRBJ2-7; TCRdb's D call of TRBD1 is untestable without DNA. CDR1 and CDR2 (germline): SGHTA, FQGNSA. CDR3 length: 15 amino acids. The full variable domain, rest sourced from reference TRBV7-2 and TRBJ2-7, is GAGVSQSPSNKVTEKGKDVELRCDPISGHTALYWYRQSLGQGLEFLIYFQGNSAPDKSGLPSDRFSAERTGGSVSTLTIQRTQQEDSAVYLCASSLSGTLTYEQYFGPGTRLTVT.

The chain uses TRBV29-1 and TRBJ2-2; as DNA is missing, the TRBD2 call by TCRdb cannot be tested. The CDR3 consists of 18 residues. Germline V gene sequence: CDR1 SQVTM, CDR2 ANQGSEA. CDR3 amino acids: CSVEGLAGGGGGPGELFF.

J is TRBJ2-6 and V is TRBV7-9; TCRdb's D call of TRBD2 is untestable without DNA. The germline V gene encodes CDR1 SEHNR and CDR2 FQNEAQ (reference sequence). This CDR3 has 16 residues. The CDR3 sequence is CASTPPVGGGANVLTF.

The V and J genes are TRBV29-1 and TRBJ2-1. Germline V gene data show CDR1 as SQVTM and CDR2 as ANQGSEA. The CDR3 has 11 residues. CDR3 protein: CSVHRDNEQFF.

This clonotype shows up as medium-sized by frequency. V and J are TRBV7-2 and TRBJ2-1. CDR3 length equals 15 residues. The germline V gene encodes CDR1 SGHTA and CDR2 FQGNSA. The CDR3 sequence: CASSLGLIPYNEQFF.

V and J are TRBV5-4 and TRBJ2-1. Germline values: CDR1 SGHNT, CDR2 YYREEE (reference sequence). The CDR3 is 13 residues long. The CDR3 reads CASSLEVGDEQFF. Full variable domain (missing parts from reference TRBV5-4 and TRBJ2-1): ETGVTQSPTHLIKTRGQQVTLRCSSQSGHNTVSWYQQALGQGPQFIFQYYREEENGRGNFPPRFSGLQFPNYSSELNVNALELDDSALYLCASSLEVGDEQFFGPGTRLTVL.

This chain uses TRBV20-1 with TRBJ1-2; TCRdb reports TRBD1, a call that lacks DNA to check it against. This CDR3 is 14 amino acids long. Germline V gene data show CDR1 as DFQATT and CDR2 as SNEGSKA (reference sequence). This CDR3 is CSADTGQGNYGYTF.

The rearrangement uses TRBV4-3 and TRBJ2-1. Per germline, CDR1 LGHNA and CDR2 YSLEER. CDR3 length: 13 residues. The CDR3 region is CASSRSLFGQQFF.

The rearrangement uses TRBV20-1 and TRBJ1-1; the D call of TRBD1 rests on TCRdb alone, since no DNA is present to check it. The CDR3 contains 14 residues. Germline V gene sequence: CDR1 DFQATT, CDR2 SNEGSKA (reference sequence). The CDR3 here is CSADRDPVLAEAFF.

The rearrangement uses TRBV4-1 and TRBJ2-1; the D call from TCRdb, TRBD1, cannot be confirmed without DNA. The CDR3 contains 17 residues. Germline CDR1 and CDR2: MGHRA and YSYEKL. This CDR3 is CASSQVRDEGAGNEQFF.